The 2 T cell receptor beta chains listed next were all sequenced from one sample in a study of T-cell reconstitution after alpha-beta-depleted transplantation in children. Preparing the TCRbeta library involved the use of unique molecular identifiers. TCRdb called the PCR reads again in MiXCR, with one record for every CDR3 protein. The sample consists of hundreds of thousands of distinct CDR3 sequences, roughly 17% of them appearing once. The source material was PBMCs from the stem cell graft donor, sampled from the stem cell graft. All receptors derive from a human donor who donated a stem cell graft to a child with acute myeloid leukemia.

This clonotype was counted at least ten times. V usage is TRBV7-3 and J usage is TRBJ1-5; D is unclear. The CDR3 is made up of 13 amino acids. CDR1 and CDR2 from the germline V gene are SGHTA and FQGTGA. With 5 bases removed from V and 10 bases from J, the gap between germline ends came to 15 bases. CDR3 region: CASSPSIDIPQHF. The CDR3 nucleotides are TGTGCCAGCAGCCCCAGCATCGACATCCCCCAGCATTTT.

Comments on this clonotype: This may come from a read error, since a much larger clone is one base off. The genes are TRBV6-2 or TRBV6-3 and TRBJ2-7; D perhaps matches TRBD2 (5 bases). From germline, CDR1 is MNHEY and CDR2 SVGEGT. The CDR3 is made up of 14 amino acids. Written as DNA, the CDR3 is TGTGCCAGCATGAGGACTGCTTTATCCTACGACCAGTACTTC. Translated, it gives CASMRTALSYDQYF.